A selection of T cell receptor beta chains follows, all from one sample in a study of cytomegalovirus exposure and HLA in healthy donors. Generated by immunoSEQ multiplex PCR, the TCRdb table keeps only in-frame clones and is missing some. In all, the sample yields about 65,000 clones. The sequencing input was PBMCs. All receptors derive from a boy aged 5-17 years in good health and CMV-seronegative. Each CDR3 is given without its conserved first and last residue.

TRBJ2-5	TRBV4-2	ASSRELAGAETQY
TRBJ1-2	TRBV29-1	SVRQGDLYGYT
TRBJ2-1	TRBV10-3	AISEITSGFYNEQF
TRBJ2-2	TRBV5-1	ASSLGAGSAGELF
TRBJ1-1	TRBV19	ASSATGGTEAF
TRBJ1-1	TRBV28	ASSFWTAEAF
TRBJ2-2	TRBV4-3	ASSPTGGSTGELF
TRBJ2-3	TRBV6-5	ASRTLTDTQY
TRBJ1-5	TRBV7-9	ASSPAGGGQPQH
TRBJ1-2	TRBV7-2	ASSLYSSAGTNYGYT
TRBJ1-5	TRBV27	ASSFWGGNQPQH
-	TRBV29-1	SVEGDRGIYEQY
TRBJ1-5	TRBV6-1	ASSTQGGEYQPQH
TRBJ1-2	TRBV2	ASNVQGAYGYT
TRBJ2-1	TRBV6-1	ASTSAPGSLNEQF
TRBJ1-1	TRBV6-5	ASSYRDRSTEAF
TRBJ1-2	TRBV6-5	ASSSPGRQGNYGYT
TRBJ1-2	TRBV6-1	ASSESGLSTDGYT
TRBJ1-5	TRBV6-5	ASSSRGFNQPQH
TRBJ1-1	TRBV7-9	ASSLSTEAF
TRBJ1-1	TRBV6-6	AGGGGSSNTEAF
TRBJ2-3	TRBV19	ASSIGLARTGTDTQY
TRBJ1-1	TRBV5-5	ASSLGTDTEAF
TRBJ2-2	TRBV29-1	SVSGGPNTGELF
TRBJ1-2	TRBV2	ASELVGYT
TRBJ2-3	TRBV19	ASSIWNRSTDTQY
TRBJ1-6	TRBV2	ASIPGQPNSPLH
TRBJ1-1	TRBV18	ASSPPGTGFSSEAF
TRBJ1-4	TRBV11-2	ASSLFGPGTPNEKLF
TRBJ1-6	TRBV9	ASSAAQGQSPLH
TRBJ1-2	TRBV29-1	SVAPTVPSGYT
TRBJ1-2	TRBV29-1	SVDSGGRDGYT
TRBJ2-7	TRBV5-1	ASQGVHAYEQY
TRBJ2-7	TRBV7-8	ASSPRTSGRPPYEQY
TRBJ2-1	TRBV4-1	ASSQVGTDEQF
TRBJ1-4	TRBV7-9	ASSLGVPELF
TRBJ2-1	TRBV6-5	ASSYLSSGGNNEQF